This T cell receptor (beta chain) was profiled in a study of blood T cell repertoires in COVID-19. About the study: The analysed material was cDNA or gDNA that came from T cells, B-cell-depleted T cells, or PBMCs.

Profiling relied on immunoSEQ multiplex PCR, and the TCRdb table lists in-frame clones only, not all of them. The sample lists 250,000 to 350,000 clones; roughly 89% were seen once. V was cut by 5 bases and J by 4 bases, with 10 bases left in between. The CDR3 contains 13 residues. Per germline, CDR1 SGHTA and CDR2 FQGNSA. The sample consisted of peripheral blood. The chain carries TRBV7-2 and TRBJ2-3; D uncertain. The origin of this receptor is a man younger than 40 with acute or convalescent COVID-19. CDR3 region: CASSPPLSDTQYF. The CDR3 nucleotides are TGTGCCAGCAGCCCCCCATTGTCAGATACGCAGTATTTT.